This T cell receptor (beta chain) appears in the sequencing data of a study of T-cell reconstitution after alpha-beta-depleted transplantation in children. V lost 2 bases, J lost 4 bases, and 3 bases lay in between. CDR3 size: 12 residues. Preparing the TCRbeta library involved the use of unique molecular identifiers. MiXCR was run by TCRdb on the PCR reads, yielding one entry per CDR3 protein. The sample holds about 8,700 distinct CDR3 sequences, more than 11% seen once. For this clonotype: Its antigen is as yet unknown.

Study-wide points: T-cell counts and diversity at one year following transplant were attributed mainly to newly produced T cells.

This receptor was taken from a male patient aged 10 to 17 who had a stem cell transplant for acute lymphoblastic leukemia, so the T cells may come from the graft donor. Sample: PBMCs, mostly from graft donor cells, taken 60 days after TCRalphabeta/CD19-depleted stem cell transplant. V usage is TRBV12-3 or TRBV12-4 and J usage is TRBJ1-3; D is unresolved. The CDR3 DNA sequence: TGTGCCAGCAGTTTAAGGGGAAACACCATATATTTT. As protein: CASSLRGNTIYF.